One sample yielded the 10 T cell receptor beta chains listed below, sequenced in a study of T cell clonotyping in hematopoietic cell transplantation. The protocol was immunoSEQ multiplex PCR, while the TCRdb copy is restricted to in-frame clones and leaves out a portion. The table lists 25,000 to 35,000 clones, more than 85% of them singletons, with around 2.3% in the top ten. The sample's time point: recipient sample about 28 days before transplant, after cytoreduction. This material consisted of peripheral blood mononuclear cells, taken before stem cell transplant. These receptors came from a man over 45 with acute myeloid leukemia. Some clones in this sample may be carry-over from other donors' samples.

V usage is TRBV7-8 and J usage is TRBJ1-2; D is uncertain. Germline V gene lookup returns CDR1 SGHVS and CDR2 FQNEAQ. The CDR3 spans 13 residues. V shed 0 bases and J shed 8 bases, with 10 bases lying between them. The CDR3 spells CASSLARGFGYTF. The CDR3 nucleotides are TGTGCCAGCAGCTTAGCGCGGGGTTTCGGCTACACCTTC.

V usage is TRBV5-4 and J usage is TRBJ2-5, with 13 bases lining up with TRBD2. This CDR3 is 17 amino acids long. The V segment lost 3 bases and the J segment 4 bases; nucleotides outside the gene matches: 9. Germline lookup yields CDR1 SGHNT and CDR2 YYREEE (reference sequence). CDR3 sequence (DNA): TGTGCCAGCAGCTCTCCGGGACTAGCGGGACATGGAGAGACCCAGTACTTC. The encoded protein is CASSSPGLAGHGETQYF.

The chain combines TRBV18 with TRBJ1-1; perhaps TRBD1 as D (6 bases). This CDR3 contains 14 residues. CDR1 and CDR2 (germline): KGHSH, LQKENI. V was trimmed by 4 bases and J by 0 bases, leaving 9 bases between them. CDR3 residues: CASSQGHLNTEAFF. The CDR3 nucleotides are TGTGCCAGCTCACAGGGACACCTGAACACTGAAGCTTTCTTT.

The V gene is TRBV2, the J gene TRBJ2-2; possible D gene TRBD2, 5 bases. Germline V gene sequence: CDR1 SNHLY, CDR2 FYNNEI. This CDR3 is 18 amino acids long. V shed 3 bases and J shed 3 bases, with 20 bases lying between them. The CDR3 loop is CASSERLPGGYDTGELFF. As DNA, the CDR3 is TGTGCCAGCAGTGAGCGACTACCTGGAGGTTACGACACCGGGGAGCTGTTTTTT.

This chain uses TRBV2 with TRBJ1-2; TRBD1 matches at 10 bases. Germline loops: CDR1 SNHLY, CDR2 FYNNEI. The CDR3 is 17 amino acids. The J segment lost 7 bases and the V segment lost 6 bases, leaving 17 bases of the junction unmatched. In DNA, the CDR3 is TGTGCCAGCAGAACCCCGACAGGGGGCGCGGGGGGAGGTGGCTACACCTTC. It codes for CASRTPTGGAGGGGYTF. Drawing the rest from reference TRBV2 and TRBJ1-2, the complete variable domain is EPEVTQTPSHQVTQMGQEVILRCVPISNHLYFYWYRQILGQKVEFLVSFYNNEISEKSEIFDDQFSVERPDGSNFTLKIRSTKLEDSAMYFCASRTPTGGAGGGGYTFGSGTRLTVV.

V is TRBV4-3 and J is TRBJ1-2; TRBD1 aligns across 8 bases. Germline loops: CDR1 LGHNA, CDR2 YSLEER. There are 16 residues in the CDR3. J was trimmed by 6 bases and V by 0 bases; bases with no gene match: 9. CDR3 coding DNA: TGCGCCAGCAGCCAAGAATTGCGGACAGGGACGAATGGCTACACCTTC. Translating it yields CASSQELRTGTNGYTF.

This rearrangement joins TRBV9 to TRBJ2-5, with 7 nucleotides matching TRBD2. Looked up from germline, CDR1 is SGDLS and CDR2 is YYNGEE. The CDR3 has 15 residues. Losses at the gene ends were 2 bases for V and 3 bases for J; bases not matched to a gene: 7. CDR3 residues: CASSVRGAGEETQYF. CDR3 coding DNA: TGTGCCAGCAGCGTTCGTGGTGCGGGAGAAGAGACCCAGTACTTC.

This chain joins TRBV27 and TRBJ1-2; no definite D call. The CDR3 runs to 15 residues. Trimming removed 6 bases from V and 6 bases from J, with 20 bases in between. Germline V lookup: CDR1 MNHEY, CDR2 SMNVEV (reference sequence). The CDR3 DNA reads TGTGCCAGCAGCCAGGATAGCTCCCTTCCTAATGGCTACACCTTC. Protein product: CASSQDSSLPNGYTF.

The gene calls are TRBV11-2 and TRBJ1-1, with D perhaps TRBD1 (6 bases). The germline V gene encodes CDR1 SGHAT and CDR2 FQNNGV. This CDR3 comprises 17 residues. Trimming took off 2 bases at V and 1 base at J, with 17 bases between the two ends. CDR3 nucleotide sequence: TGTGCCAGCAGCTTATACAAGGGGGGCCGCCAGAACACTGAAGCTTTCTTT. It yields the protein CASSLYKGGRQNTEAFF.

The chain uses TRBV10-3 and TRBJ2-3; D tentatively reads TRBD1 or TRBD2 (5 bases each). In germline, CDR1 is ENHRY, CDR2 SYGVKD. CDR3 size: 13 residues. The V end lost 9 bases, the J end lost 2 bases, and 12 bases lay between the germline ends. The CDR3 sequence is CAMHRDPTDTQYF. The CDR3 coding sequence is TGTGCCATGCACCGGGACCCCACAGATACGCAGTATTTT.